The present T cell receptor beta chain was sequenced within a study of long-term antiretroviral therapy in people with HIV. Survey-level resolution applied to immunoSEQ assay v3.0. Here immunoSEQ multiplex PCR was the method, and the copy in TCRdb shows in-frame clones only, minus some. The table includes some 28,000 clones, about 80% detected once. The V gene lost 0 bases and the J gene lost 1 base, with 0 bases spanning the gap. Germline V gives CDR1 MNHEY, CDR2 SVGAGI. The CDR3 spans 13 residues. The chain uses TRBV6-5 and TRBJ1-4; D remains unclear. This material consisted of unsorted PBMCs, taken 0.3 years after starting antiretroviral therapy. This clonotype originated in a man aged 40-49 years with HIV. The CDR3 coding sequence is TGTGCCAGCAGTTACTCAACTAATGAAAAACTGTTTTTT. Translating it yields CASSYSTNEKLFF.